Listed here is a single TCR beta chain. This record comes from a study of blood T cell repertoires in COVID-19. Study information: Samples taken during acute and convalescent COVID-19 were collected in the United States, Italy and Spain. PBMCs, B-cell-depleted T cells, or T cells provided the cDNA or gDNA that made up the material.

The Seattle site enrolled patients during active infection and followed them longitudinally. CDR1 and CDR2 from the germline V gene are SQVTM and ANQGSEA. The length of the CDR3 is 11 residues. Data came from immunoSEQ multiplex PCR; TCRdb stores just in-frame clones and leaves some out. Of 300,000 to 350,000 clones detected, 80% to 90% appear once; the ten largest clones hold 9.9%. The chain combines TRBV29-1 with TRBJ2-1; the D gene is possibly TRBD2 (6 bases). This receptor was obtained from a man aged 25 to 40 with COVID-19, enrolled during active disease. Sequenced material: peripheral blood. The CDR3 here is CVCTSHNEQFF. CDR3 nucleotides: TGCGTGTGTACTAGCCACAATGAGCAGTTCTTC.